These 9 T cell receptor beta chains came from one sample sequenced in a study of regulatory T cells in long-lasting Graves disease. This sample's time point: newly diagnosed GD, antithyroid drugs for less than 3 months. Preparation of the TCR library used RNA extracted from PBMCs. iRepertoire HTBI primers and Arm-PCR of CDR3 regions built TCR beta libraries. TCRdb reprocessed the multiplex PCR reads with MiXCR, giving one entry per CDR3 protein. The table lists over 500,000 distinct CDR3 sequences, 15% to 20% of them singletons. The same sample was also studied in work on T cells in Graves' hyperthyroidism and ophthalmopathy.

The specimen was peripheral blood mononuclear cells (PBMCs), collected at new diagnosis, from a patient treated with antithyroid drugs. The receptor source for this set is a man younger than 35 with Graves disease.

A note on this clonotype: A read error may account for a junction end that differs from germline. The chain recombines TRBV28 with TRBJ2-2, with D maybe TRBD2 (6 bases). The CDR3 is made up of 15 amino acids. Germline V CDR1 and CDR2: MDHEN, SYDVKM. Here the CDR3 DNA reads TGTGCCAGCAGTTTAGGCGGGACGAACACCGAGGAGCTGTTTTTT. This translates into CASSLGGTNTEELFF. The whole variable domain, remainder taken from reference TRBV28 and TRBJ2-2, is DVKVTQSSRYLVKRTGEKVFLECVQDMDHENMFWYRQDPGLGLRLIYFSYDVKMKEKGDIPEGYSVSREKKERFSLILESASTNQTSMYLCASSLGGTNTEELFFGEGSRLTVL.

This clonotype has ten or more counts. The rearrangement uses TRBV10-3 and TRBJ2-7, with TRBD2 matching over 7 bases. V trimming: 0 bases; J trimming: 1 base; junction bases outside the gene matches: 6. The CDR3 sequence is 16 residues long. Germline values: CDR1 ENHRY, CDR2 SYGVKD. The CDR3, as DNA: TGTGCCATCAGTGAGTCCCCAGCGGGGTCGTCCTACGAGCAGTACTTC. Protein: CAISESPAGSSYEQYF.

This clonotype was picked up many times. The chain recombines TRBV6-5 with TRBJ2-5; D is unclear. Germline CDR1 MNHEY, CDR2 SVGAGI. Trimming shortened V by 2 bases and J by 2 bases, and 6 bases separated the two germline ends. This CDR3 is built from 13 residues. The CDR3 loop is CASSYRLQETQYF. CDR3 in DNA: TGTGCCAGCAGTTACAGGCTTCAAGAGACCCAGTACTTC.

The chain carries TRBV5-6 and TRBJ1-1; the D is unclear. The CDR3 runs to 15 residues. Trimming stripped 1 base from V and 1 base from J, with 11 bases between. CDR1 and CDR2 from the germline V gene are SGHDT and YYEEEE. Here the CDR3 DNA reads TGTGCCAGCAGCTTGCGGGTCCGCTCGAACACTGAAGCTTTCTTT. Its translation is CASSLRVRSNTEAFF.

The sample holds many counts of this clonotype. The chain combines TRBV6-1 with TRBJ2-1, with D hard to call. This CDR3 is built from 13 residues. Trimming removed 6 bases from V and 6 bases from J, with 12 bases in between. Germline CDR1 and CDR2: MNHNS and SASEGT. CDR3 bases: TGTGCCAGCAGCCGAAACCCCCTCAATGAGCAGTTCTTC. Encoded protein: CASSRNPLNEQFF.

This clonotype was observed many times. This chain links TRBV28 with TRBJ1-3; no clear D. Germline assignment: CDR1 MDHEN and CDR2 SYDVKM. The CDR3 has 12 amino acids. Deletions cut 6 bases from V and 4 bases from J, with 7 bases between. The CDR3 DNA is TGTGCCAGCAGGGCGTCCGGAAACACCATATATTTT. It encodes CASRASGNTIYF.

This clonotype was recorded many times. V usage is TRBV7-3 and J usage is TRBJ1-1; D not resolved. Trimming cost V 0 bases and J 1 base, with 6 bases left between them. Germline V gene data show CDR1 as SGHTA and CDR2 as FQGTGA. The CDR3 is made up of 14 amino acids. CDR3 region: CASSLTPGNTEAFF. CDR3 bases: TGTGCCAGCAGCTTAACACCAGGGAACACTGAAGCTTTCTTT.

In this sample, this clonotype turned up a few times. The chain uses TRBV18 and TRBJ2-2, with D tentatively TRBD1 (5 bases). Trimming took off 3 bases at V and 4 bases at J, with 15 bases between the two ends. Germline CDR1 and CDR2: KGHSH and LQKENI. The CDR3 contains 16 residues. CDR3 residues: CASSPMQGELTGELFF. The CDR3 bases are TGTGCCAGCTCACCCATGCAGGGCGAGCTCACCGGGGAGCTGTTTTTT.

Written as DNA, the CDR3 is TGTGCCAGTAGTATAGATAGGGGGGTGGATGAGCAGTTCTTC. Protein product: CASSIDRGVDEQFF. The chain recombines TRBV19 with TRBJ2-1; D may match TRBD1 or TRBD2 (6 bases each). CDR3 length: 14 residues. Germline CDR1 is LNHDA and CDR2 is SQIVND (reference sequence). Trimming removed 0 bases from V and 8 bases from J, with 11 bases in between.